By share, the clone carrying this T cell receptor (beta chain) counts as large. The antigen is undetermined. This beta chain appears as a stray read in a library generated for alpha chains; its size is not informative. Described time point: sample taken at primary tumor resection. Samples came from 72 TRACERx patients with untreated early-stage lung cancer. No cell sorting; template was whole RNA from tumor, lung tissue or PBMC. Using its own MiXCR run on the 5' RACE reads, TCRdb lists one record per CDR3 protein. Among about 11,000 distinct CDR3 sequences listed, roughly 5% were seen once. This sample is part of a study of spatial heterogeneity in lung cancer. Study observations and caveats: Expanded TCRs that were ubiquitous or regional had counts tracking ubiquitous and regional nonsynonymous mutations, respectively. One measure, the expanded intratumoral alpha and beta TCR count, tracked tumor mutation counts. Beta chains had approximately 12% coverage of tumor T cells, and alpha chains had around 6.5%.

This CDR3 is 13 amino acids long. Trimming took 4 bases from V and 5 from J; bases not matched to a gene: 1. The source was lung tumor tissue, collected at surgery. The chain links TRBV12-3 or TRBV12-4 to TRBJ1-5; TRBD1 matches 8 bases. This TCR derives from a male donor with early-stage non-small cell lung cancer. The chain's CDR3 is CASSSGGDQPQHF. For the CDR3, the DNA is TGTGCCAGCAGTTCAGGGGGCGATCAGCCCCAGCATTTT.